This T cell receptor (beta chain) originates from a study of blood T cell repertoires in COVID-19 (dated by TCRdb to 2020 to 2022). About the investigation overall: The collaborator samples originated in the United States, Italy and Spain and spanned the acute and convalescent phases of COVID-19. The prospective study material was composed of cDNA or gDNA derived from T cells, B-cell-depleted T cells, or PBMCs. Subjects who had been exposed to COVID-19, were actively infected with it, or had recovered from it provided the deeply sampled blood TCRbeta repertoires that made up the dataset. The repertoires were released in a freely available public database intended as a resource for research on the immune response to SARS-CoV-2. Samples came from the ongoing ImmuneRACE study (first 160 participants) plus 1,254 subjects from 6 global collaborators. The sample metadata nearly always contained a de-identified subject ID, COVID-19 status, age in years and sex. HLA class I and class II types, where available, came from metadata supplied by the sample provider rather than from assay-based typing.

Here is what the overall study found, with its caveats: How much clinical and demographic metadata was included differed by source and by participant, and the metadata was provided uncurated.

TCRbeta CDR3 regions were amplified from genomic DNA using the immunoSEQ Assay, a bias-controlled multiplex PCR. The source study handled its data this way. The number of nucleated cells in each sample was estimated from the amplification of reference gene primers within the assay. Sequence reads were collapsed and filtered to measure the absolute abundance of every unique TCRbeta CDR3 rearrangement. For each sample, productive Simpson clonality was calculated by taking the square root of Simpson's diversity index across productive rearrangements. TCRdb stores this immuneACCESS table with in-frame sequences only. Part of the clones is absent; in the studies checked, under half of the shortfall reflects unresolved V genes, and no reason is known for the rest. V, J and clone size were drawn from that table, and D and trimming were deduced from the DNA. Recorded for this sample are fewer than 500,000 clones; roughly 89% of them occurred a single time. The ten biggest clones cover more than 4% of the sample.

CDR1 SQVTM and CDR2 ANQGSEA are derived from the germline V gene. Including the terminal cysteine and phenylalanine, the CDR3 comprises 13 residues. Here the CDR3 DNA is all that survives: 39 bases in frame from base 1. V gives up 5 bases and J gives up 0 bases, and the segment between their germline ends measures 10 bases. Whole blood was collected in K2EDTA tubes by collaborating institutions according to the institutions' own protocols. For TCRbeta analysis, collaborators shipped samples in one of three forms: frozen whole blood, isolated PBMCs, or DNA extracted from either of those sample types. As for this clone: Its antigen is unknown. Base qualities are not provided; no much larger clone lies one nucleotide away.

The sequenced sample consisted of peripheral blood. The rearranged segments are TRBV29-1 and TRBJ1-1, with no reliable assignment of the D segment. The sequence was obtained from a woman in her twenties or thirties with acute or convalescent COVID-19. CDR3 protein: CSVRGWVNTEAFF. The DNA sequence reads TGCAGCGTTCGAGGGTGGGTGAACACTGAAGCTTTCTTT.